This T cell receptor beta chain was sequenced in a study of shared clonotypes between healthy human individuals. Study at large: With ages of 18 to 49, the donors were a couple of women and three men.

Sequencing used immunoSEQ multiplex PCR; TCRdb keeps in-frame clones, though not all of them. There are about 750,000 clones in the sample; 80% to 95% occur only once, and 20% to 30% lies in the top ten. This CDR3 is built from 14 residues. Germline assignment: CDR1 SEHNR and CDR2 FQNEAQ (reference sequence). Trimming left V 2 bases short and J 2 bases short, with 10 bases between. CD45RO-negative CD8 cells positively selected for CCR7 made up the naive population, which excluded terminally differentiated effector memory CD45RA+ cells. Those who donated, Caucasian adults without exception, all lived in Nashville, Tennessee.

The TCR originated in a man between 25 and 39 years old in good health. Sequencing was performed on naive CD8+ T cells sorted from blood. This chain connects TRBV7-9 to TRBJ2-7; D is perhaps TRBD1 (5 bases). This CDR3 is CASSLSRAAYEQYF. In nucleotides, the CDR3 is TGTGCCAGCAGCTTAAGCAGGGCAGCCTACGAGCAGTACTTC.